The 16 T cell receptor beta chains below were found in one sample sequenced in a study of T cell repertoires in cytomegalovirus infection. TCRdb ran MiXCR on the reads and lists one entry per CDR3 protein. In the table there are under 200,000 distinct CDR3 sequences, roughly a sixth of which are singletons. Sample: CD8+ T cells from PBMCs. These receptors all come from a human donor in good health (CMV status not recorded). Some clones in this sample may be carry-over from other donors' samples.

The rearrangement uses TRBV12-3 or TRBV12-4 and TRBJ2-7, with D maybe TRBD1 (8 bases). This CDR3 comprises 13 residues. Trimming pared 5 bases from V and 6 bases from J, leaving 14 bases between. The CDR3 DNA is TGTGCCAGCAGTCTACAGGGGGGGGCCGAGCAGTACTTC. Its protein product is CASSLQGGAEQYF.

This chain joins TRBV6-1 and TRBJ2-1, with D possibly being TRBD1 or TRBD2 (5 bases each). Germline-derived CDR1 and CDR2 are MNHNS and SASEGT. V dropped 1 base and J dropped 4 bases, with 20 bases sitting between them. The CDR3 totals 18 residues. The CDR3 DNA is TGTGCCAGCAGTGAAGTAATGTTTAGGGACGGAGTATACAATGAGCAGTTCTTC. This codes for CASSEVMFRDGVYNEQFF.

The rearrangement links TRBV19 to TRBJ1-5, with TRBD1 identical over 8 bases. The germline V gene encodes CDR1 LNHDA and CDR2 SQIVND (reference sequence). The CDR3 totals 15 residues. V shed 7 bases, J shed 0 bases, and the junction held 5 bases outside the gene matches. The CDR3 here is CASNDRGYSNQPQHF. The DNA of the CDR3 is TGTGCCAGTAATGACAGGGGTTATAGCAATCAGCCCCAGCATTTT.

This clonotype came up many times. CDR3 protein: CASSPSGGSYNEQFF. The CDR3 nucleotides read TGTGCCAGCAGCCCCAGCGGGGGTTCCTACAATGAGCAGTTCTTC. The gene calls are TRBV7-3 and TRBJ2-1; 8 nucleotides line up with TRBD2. V gave up 5 bases and J gave up 1 base; unmatched junction bases: 4. CDR3 length: 15 residues. Germline-derived CDR1 and CDR2 are SGHTA and FQGTGA.

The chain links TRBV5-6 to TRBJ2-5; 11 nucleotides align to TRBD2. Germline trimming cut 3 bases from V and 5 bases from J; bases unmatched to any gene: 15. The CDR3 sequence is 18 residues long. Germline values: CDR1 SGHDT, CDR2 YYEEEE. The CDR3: CASSSVRIAGGPRETQYF. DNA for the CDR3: TGTGCCAGCAGCTCCGTTCGAATAGCGGGGGGGCCGAGGGAGACCCAGTACTTC.

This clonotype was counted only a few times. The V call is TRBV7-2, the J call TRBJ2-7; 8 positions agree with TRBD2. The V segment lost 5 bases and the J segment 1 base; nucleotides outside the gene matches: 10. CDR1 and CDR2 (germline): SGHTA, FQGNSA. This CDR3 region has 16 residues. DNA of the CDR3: TGTGCCAGCAGCCCGGAACTGGCGGGAGGATCCTACGAGCAGTACTTC. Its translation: CASSPELAGGSYEQYF.

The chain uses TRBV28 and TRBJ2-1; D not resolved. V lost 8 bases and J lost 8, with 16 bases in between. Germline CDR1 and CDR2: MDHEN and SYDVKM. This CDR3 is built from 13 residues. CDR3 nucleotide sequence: TGTGCCAGCCGAAGGCCTGGCGAAGATGAGCAGTTCTTC. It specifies CASRRPGEDEQFF.

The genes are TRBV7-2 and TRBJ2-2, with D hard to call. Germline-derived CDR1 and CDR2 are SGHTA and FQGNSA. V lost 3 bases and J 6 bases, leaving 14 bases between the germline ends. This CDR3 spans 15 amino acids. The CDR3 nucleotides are TGTGCCAGCAGCTTTCACAACCGACGGGCCGGGGAGCTGTTTTTT. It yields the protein CASSFHNRRAGELFF.

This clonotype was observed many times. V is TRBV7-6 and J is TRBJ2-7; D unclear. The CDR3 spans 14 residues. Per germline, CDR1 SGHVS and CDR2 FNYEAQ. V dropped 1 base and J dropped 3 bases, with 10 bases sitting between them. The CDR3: CASSLGGDRYEQYF. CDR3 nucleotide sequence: TGTGCCAGCAGCTTAGGTGGAGATCGCTACGAGCAGTACTTC.

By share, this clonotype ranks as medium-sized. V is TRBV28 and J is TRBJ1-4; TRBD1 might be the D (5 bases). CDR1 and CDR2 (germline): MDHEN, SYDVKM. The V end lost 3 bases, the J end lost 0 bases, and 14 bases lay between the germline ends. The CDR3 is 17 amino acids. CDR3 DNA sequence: TGTGCCAGCAGTTTGGAGGGGATCGGGGCAACTAATGAAAAACTGTTTTTT. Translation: CASSLEGIGATNEKLFF.

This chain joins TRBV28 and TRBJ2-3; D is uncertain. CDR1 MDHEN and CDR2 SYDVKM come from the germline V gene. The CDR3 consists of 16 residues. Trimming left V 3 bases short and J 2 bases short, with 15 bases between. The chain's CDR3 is CASSLGVGSATDTQYF. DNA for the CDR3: TGTGCCAGCAGTTTGGGTGTTGGGTCGGCCACAGATACGCAGTATTTT.

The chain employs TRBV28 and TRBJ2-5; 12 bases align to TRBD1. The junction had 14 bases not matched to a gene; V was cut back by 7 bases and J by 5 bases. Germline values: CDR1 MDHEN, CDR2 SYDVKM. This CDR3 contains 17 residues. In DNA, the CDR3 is TGTGCCAGCACCCCTCTTGGGACAGGGGGCTTCGTGGAGACCCAGTACTTC. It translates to CASTPLGTGGFVETQYF.

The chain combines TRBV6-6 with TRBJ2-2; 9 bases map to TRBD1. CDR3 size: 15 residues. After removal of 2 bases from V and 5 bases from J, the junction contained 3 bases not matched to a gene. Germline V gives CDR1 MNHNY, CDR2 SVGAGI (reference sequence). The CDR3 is CASSYPDRGTGELFF. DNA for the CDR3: TGTGCCAGCAGTTACCCGGACAGGGGAACCGGGGAGCTGTTTTTT.

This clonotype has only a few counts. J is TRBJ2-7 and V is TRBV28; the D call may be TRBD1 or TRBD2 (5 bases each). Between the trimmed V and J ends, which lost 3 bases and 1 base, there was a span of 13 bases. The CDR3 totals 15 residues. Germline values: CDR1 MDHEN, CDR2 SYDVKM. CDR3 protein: CASSLQGGGSYEQYF. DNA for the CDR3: TGTGCCAGCAGTTTGCAGGGTGGGGGATCCTACGAGCAGTACTTC.

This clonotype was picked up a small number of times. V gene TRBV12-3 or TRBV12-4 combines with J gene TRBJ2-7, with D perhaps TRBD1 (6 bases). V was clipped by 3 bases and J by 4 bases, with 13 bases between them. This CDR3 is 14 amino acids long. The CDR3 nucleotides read TGTGCCAGCAGTTTTCAGGGGTCCGGATACGAGCAGTACTTC. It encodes CASSFQGSGYEQYF.

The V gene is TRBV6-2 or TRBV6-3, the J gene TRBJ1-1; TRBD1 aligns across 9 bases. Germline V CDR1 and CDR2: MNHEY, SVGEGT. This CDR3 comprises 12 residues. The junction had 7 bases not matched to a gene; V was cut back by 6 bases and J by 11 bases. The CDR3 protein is CASRLQGASAFF. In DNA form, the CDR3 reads TGTGCCAGCAGGTTACAGGGGGCTTCGGCTTTCTTT.